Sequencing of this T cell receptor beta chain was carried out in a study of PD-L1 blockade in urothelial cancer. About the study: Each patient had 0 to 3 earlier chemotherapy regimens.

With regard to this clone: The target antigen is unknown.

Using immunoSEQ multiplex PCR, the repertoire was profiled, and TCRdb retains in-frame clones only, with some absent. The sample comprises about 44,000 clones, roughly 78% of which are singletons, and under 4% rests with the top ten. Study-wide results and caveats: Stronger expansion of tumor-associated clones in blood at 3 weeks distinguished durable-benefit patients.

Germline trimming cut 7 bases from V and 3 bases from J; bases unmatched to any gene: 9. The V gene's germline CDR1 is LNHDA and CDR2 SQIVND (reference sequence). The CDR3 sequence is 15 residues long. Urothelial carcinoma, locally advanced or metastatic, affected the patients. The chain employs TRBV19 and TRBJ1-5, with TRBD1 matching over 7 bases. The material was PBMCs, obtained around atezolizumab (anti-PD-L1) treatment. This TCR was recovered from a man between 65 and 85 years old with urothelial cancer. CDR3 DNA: TGTGCCAGTAACCCGACAGGGCTATACAATCAGCCCCAGCATTTT. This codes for CASNPTGLYNQPQHF.